A single sample is the source of the 9 T cell receptor beta chains below, sequenced in a study of cytomegalovirus exposure and HLA in healthy donors. Profiled with immunoSEQ multiplex PCR; TCRdb holds only in-frame clones, not every one. The sample contains tens of thousands of clones, roughly 94% of which appear only once. The sequencing sample was made of PBMCs. These receptors originate from a man aged 18-30 years in good health and CMV-seropositive.

This chain links TRBV5-1 with TRBJ2-7; D gene ambiguous. CDR1 and CDR2 (germline): SGHRS, YFSETQ. With 0 bases removed from V and 0 bases from J, the gap between germline ends came to 4 bases. The CDR3 has 13 amino acids. The CDR3 DNA sequence: TGCGCCAGCAGCTTGGCCCTCTCCTACGAGCAGTACTTC. Protein: CASSLALSYEQYF.

V usage is TRBV27 and J usage is TRBJ1-2, with D possibly matching TRBD1 (5 bases). CDR3 length equals 18 residues. Germline values: CDR1 MNHEY, CDR2 SMNVEV (reference sequence). The V end lost 0 bases, the J end lost 4 bases, and 21 bases lay between the germline ends. CDR3 amino acids: CASSLSGEGPGGGYGYTF. CDR3 in DNA: TGTGCCAGCAGTTTATCCGGGGAGGGTCCTGGTGGGGGCTATGGCTACACCTTC.

The J gene is TRBJ2-1, the V gene TRBV2; 8 nucleotides match TRBD1. With V trimmed by 11 bases and J by 5 bases, 11 bases remained unmatched. Germline CDR1 reads SNHLY; CDR2 reads FYNNEI. This CDR3 is built from 14 residues. CDR3 amino acids: CACTRDRSNNEQFF. CDR3 nucleotide sequence: TGTGCCTGTACCCGGGACAGGTCAAACAATGAGCAGTTCTTC.

The rearrangement links TRBV7-9 to TRBJ2-7; D is ambiguous. Germline CDR1 reads SEHNR; CDR2 reads FQNEAQ (reference sequence). The CDR3 contains 13 residues. Trimming cost V 5 bases and J 6 bases, with 14 bases left between them. The CDR3 loop is CASSPNSEPEQYF. Here the CDR3 DNA reads TGTGCCAGCAGCCCAAACAGTGAACCCGAGCAGTACTTC.

V usage is TRBV7-6 and J usage is TRBJ2-5; the match to TRBD1 covers 7 bases. The CDR3 is made up of 13 amino acids. In germline, CDR1 is SGHVS, CDR2 FNYEAQ. V gave up 3 bases and J gave up 5 bases; unmatched junction bases: 3. CDR3 protein: CASSFTGDETQYF. CDR3 coding DNA: TGTGCCAGCAGCTTCACAGGGGACGAGACCCAGTACTTC.

The V gene is TRBV18, the J gene TRBJ2-7; TRBD2 is a possible D gene (6 bases). This CDR3 contains 13 residues. In germline, CDR1 is KGHSH, CDR2 LQKENI. V dropped 1 base and J dropped 4 bases, with 8 bases sitting between them. CDR3 sequence reads: CASSPQEGYEQYF. Here the CDR3 DNA reads TGTGCCAGCTCACCACAGGAGGGGTACGAGCAGTACTTC.

V and J are TRBV10-2 and TRBJ2-3, with a possible D match to TRBD2 (5 bases). Germline CDR1 is WSHSY and CDR2 is SAAADI. Trimming took 6 bases from V and 6 from J, leaving 16 bases between them. There are 14 residues in the CDR3. CDR3 region: CASRGGTGVDTQYF. The CDR3, as DNA: TGCGCCAGCAGAGGCGGAACCGGGGTGGATACGCAGTATTTT.

The chain uses TRBV29-1 and TRBJ2-1; D gene uncertain. Germline lookup yields CDR1 SQVTM and CDR2 ANQGSEA. Trimming took off 7 bases at V and 1 base at J, with 14 bases between the two ends. The CDR3 extends over 14 amino acids. In nucleotides, the CDR3 is TGCAGCGCTCCTCTCTGGAGATCCTACAATGAGCAGTTCTTC. It translates to CSAPLWRSYNEQFF.

V usage is TRBV5-6 and J usage is TRBJ2-1; tentative D call: TRBD2 (5 bases). This CDR3 contains 16 residues. The germline CDR1 and CDR2 sequences are SGHDT and YYEEEE. The V end was cut by 0 bases, the J end by 4 bases, with 14 bases between. Here the CDR3 DNA reads TGTGCCAGCAGCTTGGCCGGCCGGGGTGATTACAATGAGCAGTTCTTC. It is translated as CASSLAGRGDYNEQFF. The full variable domain, completed using reference TRBV5-6 and TRBJ2-1, is DAGVTQSPTHLIKTRGQQVTLRCSPKSGHDTVSWYQQALGQGPQFIFQYYEEEERQRGNFPDRFSGHQFPNYSSELNVNALLLGDSALYLCASSLAGRGDYNEQFFGPGTRLTVL.